The clone carrying this T cell receptor (beta chain) was counted only a few times. What it binds is unknown. The data were obtained in a study of beta chain features in type 1 diabetes. Trimming took 4 bases from V and 5 from J, leaving 11 bases between them. The CDR3 is made up of 13 amino acids. CDR1 and CDR2 from the germline V gene are KGHSH and LQKENI. Study-wide results and limits: There was a moderate but significant shortening of TCRB CDR3s in all four CD4+ subsets of Type 1 diabetes patients.

The sequenced template was cDNA made from the entire isolated RNA. Assay: immunoSEQ multiplex PCR; the TCRdb copy retains only in-frame clones and omits some. This sample has about 150,000 clones, with around 10% found just once. The V call is TRBV18, the J call TRBJ2-5, with D tentatively TRBD1 (6 bases). The receptor was isolated from a man aged 18 to 29 in good health. Sequenced input: central memory CD4+ T cells from blood. The CDR3 reads CASSRQDMETQYF. The DNA of the CDR3 is TGTGCCAGCTCACGACAGGATATGGAGACCCAGTACTTC. Full variable domain (remainder filled in from reference TRBV18 and TRBJ2-5): NAGVMQNPRHLVRRRGQEARLRCSPMKGHSHVYWYRQLPEEGLKFMVYLQKENIIDESGMPKERFSAEFPKEGPSILRIQQVVRGDSAAYFCASSRQDMETQYFGPGTRLLVL.